Following are 23 T cell receptor beta chains from one sample sequenced in a study of T-cell reconstitution after alpha-beta-depleted transplantation in children. It was with unique molecular identifiers that the TCRbeta library was prepared. Via MiXCR, TCRdb re-called the PCR reads, giving one row per CDR3 protein. Found here are around 300,000 distinct CDR3 sequences, 9.5% to 13% of them singletons; the top ten hold around 7.6%. This specimen consisted of PBMCs, obtained before TCRalphabeta/CD19-depleted stem cell transplant. The origin of the receptors is a boy under three years old with acute myeloid leukemia, due to receive a stem cell transplant.

Ten or more counts support this clonotype. The rearrangement links TRBV3-1 to TRBJ1-5; D is ambiguous. The CDR3 has 13 amino acids. V lost 1 base and J lost 4, with 5 bases in between. CDR1 is LGHDT and CDR2 is YNNKEL in the germline V gene (reference sequence). The CDR3 reads CASSQVWNQPQHF. The CDR3 nucleotides are TGTGCCAGCAGCCAAGTCTGGAATCAGCCCCAGCATTTT.

A word on this clonotype: This sequence may be a read error, since a much larger clone differs from it by one base. This chain connects TRBV7-3 to TRBJ1-6; TRBD1 might be the D (5 bases). Germline loops: CDR1 SGHTA, CDR2 FQGTGA. V lost 4 bases to trimming and J lost 6 bases, with 16 bases between them. This CDR3 comprises 16 residues. CDR3 residues: CASSSQGGPCNSPLHF. DNA of the CDR3: TGTGCCAGCAGCTCGCAGGGTGGCCCCTGTAATTCACCCCTCCACTTT.

This clonotype was detected many times. The V gene is TRBV5-1, the J gene TRBJ1-5; D possibly corresponds to TRBD1 (5 bases). The length of the CDR3 is 15 residues. Germline V gene sequence: CDR1 SGHRS, CDR2 YFSETQ. With 4 bases removed from V and 3 bases from J, the gap between germline ends came to 14 bases. CDR3 in amino acids: CASSLEGTNNQPQHF. In DNA, the CDR3 is TGCGCCAGCAGCCTGGAAGGGACGAACAATCAGCCCCAGCATTTT. Full variable domain (missing parts from reference TRBV5-1 and TRBJ1-5): KAGVTQTPRYLIKTRGQQVTLSCSPISGHRSVSWYQQTPGQGLQFLFEYFSETQRNKGNFPGRFSGRQFSNSRSEMNVSTLELGDSALYLCASSLEGTNNQPQHFGDGTRLSIL.

Ten or more counts support this clonotype. The rearrangement joins TRBV29-1 to TRBJ1-2; D remains ambiguous. The CDR3 covers 11 residues. Germline V CDR1 and CDR2: SQVTM, ANQGSEA. With 7 bases removed from V and 7 bases from J, the gap between germline ends came to 13 bases. CDR3 amino acids: CSESRPTGYTF. The CDR3 coding sequence is TGCAGCGAATCACGACCCACTGGCTACACCTTC.

This clonotype was counted ten times or more. The CDR3 region has the DNA TGCGCCAGCAGCTTGCTCTCCCACCCAACAGATACGCAGTATTTT. Translation: CASSLLSHPTDTQYF. The rearrangement joins TRBV5-1 to TRBJ2-3, with unresolved D. Trimming stripped 1 base from V and 3 bases from J, with 12 bases between. The CDR3 runs 15 residues. In germline, CDR1 is SGHRS, CDR2 YFSETQ. The complete variable domain, with remaining parts taken from reference TRBV5-1 and TRBJ2-3, reads KAGVTQTPRYLIKTRGQQVTLSCSPISGHRSVSWYQQTPGQGLQFLFEYFSETQRNKGNFPGRFSGRQFSNSRSEMNVSTLELGDSALYLCASSLLSHPTDTQYFGPGTRLTVL.

This clonotype was counted many times. The rearrangement links TRBV7-2 to TRBJ2-3, with 10 bases identical to TRBD2. Trimming removed 5 bases from V and 4 bases from J; junction bases left unmatched: 3. CDR1 and CDR2 (germline): SGHTA, FQGNSA. The CDR3 has 14 amino acids. The DNA for the CDR3 is TGTGCCAGCAGCGATAGCGGGGGGCCAGATACGCAGTATTTT. Protein: CASSDSGGPDTQYF.

This clonotype has a count of ten or more. The rearrangement links TRBV9 to TRBJ2-7; 7 positions agree with TRBD1. V dropped 1 base and J dropped 1; count of bases not matched to a gene: 5. This CDR3 has 15 amino acids. CDR1 is SGDLS and CDR2 is YYNGEE in the germline V gene. The CDR3 is CASSVSTGASYEQYF. CDR3 DNA sequence: TGTGCCAGCAGCGTAAGCACAGGGGCGTCCTACGAGCAGTACTTC.

The table lists this clonotype with many counts. V usage is TRBV7-3 and J usage is TRBJ2-1; 8 nucleotides align to TRBD1. CDR3 length equals 15 residues. Unmatched junction bases numbered 6, after V lost 4 bases and J lost 4 bases. CDR1 is SGHTA and CDR2 is FQGTGA in the germline V gene. Here the CDR3 reads CASSWRQGLYNEQFF. The DNA for the CDR3 is TGTGCCAGCAGCTGGAGACAGGGGCTTTACAATGAGCAGTTCTTC.

This clonotype was observed many times. The rearrangement joins TRBV12-3 or TRBV12-4 to TRBJ2-3, with unresolved D. This CDR3 region has 15 residues. V shed 6 bases and J shed 1 base, with 14 bases lying between them. The CDR3: CASSLLLQGTDTQYF. The CDR3, as DNA: TGTGCCAGCAGCCTCCTCCTCCAAGGCACAGATACGCAGTATTTT.

This clonotype was counted ten times or more. The rearrangement uses TRBV21-1 and TRBJ2-7; whether TRBD1, the table's D call, matches the DNA was not checked. TRBV21-1 is reported as a pseudogene. There are 15 residues in the CDR3. The CDR3 reads CASSKPGTDSYEQYF. CDR3 bases: TGTGCCAGCAGCAAACCCGGGACAGATTCCTACGAGCAGTACTTC.

This clonotype has at least ten counts. CDR3: CASSLLDPSNQPQHF. Written as DNA, the CDR3 is TGTGCCAGCAGTTTATTAGACCCTTCCAATCAGCCCCAGCATTTT. This rearrangement joins TRBV28 to TRBJ1-5; no clear D. V shed 1 base and J shed 3 bases, with 10 bases lying between them. This CDR3 comprises 15 residues. Germline loops: CDR1 MDHEN, CDR2 SYDVKM.

The J gene is TRBJ2-7, the V gene TRBV7-2; D is perhaps TRBD1 or TRBD2 (5 bases each). This CDR3 contains 12 residues. Trimming left V 8 bases short and J 2 bases short, with 10 bases between. The germline CDR1 and CDR2 sequences are SGHTA and FQGNSA. CDR3 nucleotides: TGTGCCAGCTTGAGGGGAACCTACGAGCAGTACTTC. Its protein product is CASLRGTYEQYF.

This clonotype was counted between two and nine times. The rearrangement uses TRBV7-9 and TRBJ2-1, with D unresolved. There are 15 residues in the CDR3. CDR1 and CDR2 (germline): SEHNR, FQNEAQ (reference sequence). V dropped 7 bases and J dropped 3 bases, with 16 bases sitting between them. The CDR3 region has the DNA TGTGCCAGCATCACGGTCGGCGGTTTCTACAATGAGCAGTTCTTC. It encodes CASITVGGFYNEQFF. The full variable domain, with the rest looked up from reference TRBV7-9 and TRBJ2-1, is DTGVSQNPRHKITKRGQNVTFRCDPISEHNRLYWYRQTLGQGPEFLTYFQNEAQLEKSRLLSDRFSAERPKGSFSTLEIQRTEQGDSAMYLCASITVGGFYNEQFFGPGTRLTVL.

At least ten counts were recorded for this clonotype. The rearrangement links TRBV7-9 to TRBJ2-6; no definite D call. The CDR3 has 14 residues. Germline assignment: CDR1 SEHNR and CDR2 FQNEAQ (reference sequence). V dropped 5 bases and J dropped 0 bases, with 5 bases sitting between them. CDR3 nucleotides: TGTGCCAGCAGCCGACTCTCTGGGGCCAACGTCCTGACTTTC. This sequence encodes CASSRLSGANVLTF.

The sample holds a few counts of this clonotype. This sequence joins TRBV10-2 and TRBJ1-1, with 10 bases aligning to TRBD1. Germline V gene data show CDR1 as WSHSY and CDR2 as SAAADI. There are 16 residues in the CDR3. Trimming cost V 6 bases and J 0 bases; bases outside gene matches: 7. CDR3 nucleotides: TGCGCCAGCAGCGAGACAGGGGGCATTATGAACACTGAAGCTTTCTTT. Translating it yields CASSETGGIMNTEAFF.

In its sample, this clonotype was seen many times. This chain connects TRBV12-3 or TRBV12-4 to TRBJ1-6; D is undetermined. Trimming removed 3 bases from V and 5 bases from J, with 11 bases in between. The CDR3 has 15 residues. Here the CDR3 reads CASSLFDQNNSPLHF. CDR3 nucleotide sequence: TGTGCCAGCAGTTTGTTCGACCAAAATAATTCACCCCTCCACTTT.

This clonotype was seen more than once but under ten times. This chain links TRBV4-2 with TRBJ2-5; TRBD2 matches 14 bases. This CDR3 spans 18 amino acids. The trim removed 0 bases at V and 5 bases at J, leaving 8 bases unmatched. Germline lookup yields CDR1 LGHNA and CDR2 YNFKEQ. The CDR3 coding sequence is TGTGCCAGCAGCCAAGATCCGGGACTAGCGGGAGTTGAGGAGACCCAGTACTTC. Translating gives CASSQDPGLAGVEETQYF.

The table lists this clonotype with a few counts. The V and J genes are TRBV20-1 and TRBJ2-1; D tentatively fits TRBD1 or TRBD2 (5 bases each). CDR1 and CDR2 (germline): DFQATT, SNEGSKA (reference sequence). The V and J ends lost 5 bases and 8 bases respectively, with 16 bases between them. The CDR3 consists of 13 residues. This chain's CDR3 is CSAGTYRYDEQFF. The CDR3 DNA reads as TGCAGTGCTGGGACGTATCGTTACGATGAGCAGTTCTTC.

This clonotype was detected many times. The chain uses TRBV25-1 and TRBJ1-1; 8 positions match TRBD1. The junction had 15 bases not matched to a gene; V was cut back by 2 bases and J by 4 bases. The germline CDR1 and CDR2 sequences are MGHDK and SYGVNS. This CDR3 is 18 amino acids long. CDR3 in amino acids: CASSEGRAGRGRFTEAFF. CDR3 DNA sequence: TGTGCCAGCAGTGAAGGACGCGCGGGCAGGGGGCGATTCACTGAAGCTTTCTTT.

This clonotype was found many times. The genes are TRBV5-6 and TRBJ2-7; 10 bases match TRBD1. The CDR3 is 15 amino acids. After removal of 9 bases from V and 6 bases from J, the junction contained 15 bases not matched to a gene. Germline V gene sequence: CDR1 SGHDT, CDR2 YYEEEE. CDR3 in amino acids: CATKGRGTGDPEQYF. CDR3 bases: TGTGCCACCAAGGGACGCGGGACAGGGGATCCCGAGCAGTACTTC.

The V call is TRBV5-1, the J call TRBJ1-1, with 9 bases matching TRBD1. Germline CDR1 reads SGHRS; CDR2 reads YFSETQ. The V segment lost 7 bases and the J segment 1 base; nucleotides outside the gene matches: 8. CDR3 length equals 15 residues. CDR3 nucleotide sequence: TGCGCCAGCCAAATTACAGGGGGCTGGAACACTGAAGCTTTCTTT. Residues: CASQITGGWNTEAFF.

The rearrangement uses TRBV11-2 and TRBJ2-7; either TRBD1 or TRBD2 may supply D (7 bases each). Germline CDR1 reads SGHAT; CDR2 reads FQNNGV. V was shortened by 4 bases and J by 3 bases, with 25 bases between the two germline ends. This CDR3 comprises 18 residues. CDR3 sequence (DNA): TGTGCCAGCAGCTCTCCACCCTACCCCGACAGGGAGGGCTACGAGCAGTACTTC. It specifies CASSSPPYPDREGYEQYF.

There are many counts of this clonotype. The gene calls are TRBV28 and TRBJ2-7; the D gene is possibly TRBD1 (6 bases). CDR1 and CDR2 from the germline V gene are MDHEN and SYDVKM. Trimming took 8 bases from V and 3 from J, leaving 20 bases between them. The CDR3 extends over 15 amino acids. The CDR3 coding sequence is TGTGCCAGCCCCCCGTCGGGACACGGAGACTACGAGCAGTACTTC. This encodes CASPPSGHGDYEQYF.